The 32 T cell receptor beta chains in this list originate from one sample, sequenced in a study of CD8+CD57+ T cells in acquired aplastic anemia. Sequencing was done on patients that had shown CD8+CD57+ cell expansion by flow cytometry. The template for TCR beta VDJ and CDR3 sequence profiling was genomic DNA. One entry per CDR3 protein results from TCRdb running MiXCR on the reads. The data hold 260,000 or so distinct CDR3 sequences, with around half observed a single time. The sequenced sample consisted of sorted CD4+, CD8+, or CD8+CD57+ T cells (not recorded which) from PBMCs. These receptors came from a human donor with aplastic anemia.

In this sample, this clonotype turned up many times. The chain combines TRBV12-3 or TRBV12-4 with TRBJ2-7, with a tentative D call TRBD1 (5 bases). The ends were cut back, 6 bases at V and 0 bases at J, with 12 bases in the middle. This CDR3 region has 14 residues. CDR3 in DNA: TGTGCCAGCAGCTTGGGGCCTGGCTCCTACGAGCAGTACTTC. This gives the protein CASSLGPGSYEQYF.

The chain recombines TRBV6-1 with TRBJ1-2; 8 nucleotides agree with TRBD1. CDR3 length: 15 amino acids. CDR1 and CDR2 (germline): MNHNS, SASEGT. The V gene end was trimmed by 5 bases and the J gene end by 3 bases; junction bases not matched to a gene: 8. CDR3 nucleotides: TGTGCCAGCAGTATGGACAGGGAAGTGGACTATGGCTACACCTTC. Translated: CASSMDREVDYGYTF.

The chain couples TRBV7-9 to TRBJ1-1; D gene unclear. Between the trimmed V and J ends, which lost 5 bases and 1 base, there was a span of 11 bases. Per the germline V gene, CDR1 is SEHNR and CDR2 is FQNEAQ (reference sequence). This CDR3 comprises 14 residues. The CDR3: CASSHKEGNTEAFF. The DNA of the CDR3 is TGTGCCAGCAGCCACAAGGAGGGGAACACTGAAGCTTTCTTT.

This clonotype was counted at least ten times. The V call is TRBV6-6, the J call TRBJ1-4; TRBD1 matches at 9 bases. This CDR3 has 14 residues. Germline values: CDR1 MNHNY, CDR2 SVGAGI (reference sequence). Trimming took 4 bases from V and 6 from J; bases not matched to a gene: 3. CDR3 loop: CASSLGQGYEKLFF. The CDR3, as DNA: TGTGCCAGCAGTTTGGGACAGGGATATGAAAAACTGTTTTTT.

This clonotype has a count of ten or more. The rearrangement links TRBV7-9 to TRBJ2-7, with D maybe TRBD1 (6 bases). V lost 4 bases, J lost 2 bases, and 15 bases lay in between. The germline CDR1 and CDR2 sequences are SEHNR and FQNEAQ (reference sequence). The CDR3 sequence is 15 residues long. CDR3 loop: CASSSLPGTTYEQYF. CDR3 sequence (DNA): TGTGCCAGCAGCTCTCTCCCGGGGACAACCTACGAGCAGTACTTC. The full variable domain, rest sourced from reference TRBV7-9 and TRBJ2-7, is DTGVSQNPRHKITKRGQNVTFRCDPISEHNRLYWYRQTLGQGPEFLTYFQNEAQLEKSRLLSDRFSAERPKGSFSTLEIQRTEQGDSAMYLCASSSLPGTTYEQYFGPGTRLTVT.

This clonotype was detected ten times or more. The rearrangement links TRBV6-4 to TRBJ2-4; tentative D call: TRBD2 (6 bases). V was cut by 0 bases and J by 8 bases, with 11 bases left in between. This CDR3 has 14 amino acids. Germline assignment: CDR1 MRHNA and CDR2 SNTAGT. CDR3 sequence (DNA): TGTGCCAGCAGTGACTCTGGGGAGGCGGACATTCAGTACTTC. Translation gives CASSDSGEADIQYF.

This clonotype has a handful of counts. The chain links TRBV20-1 to TRBJ1-2; D not resolved. This CDR3 contains 11 residues. The germline V gene encodes CDR1 DFQATT and CDR2 SNEGSKA (reference sequence). CDR3 protein: CSVAEIYGYTF. The CDR3 DNA sequence: TGCAGCGTTGCAGAAATCTATGGCTACACCTTC.

This clonotype was observed at least ten times. The chain couples TRBV29-1 to TRBJ1-1; no definite D call. Germline V CDR1 and CDR2: SQVTM, ANQGSEA. The V and J ends lost 7 bases and 0 bases respectively, with 12 bases between them. This CDR3 is 13 amino acids long. The CDR3 bases are TGCAGCGCTGAGGGTATAATGAACACTGAAGCTTTCTTT. It is translated as CSAEGIMNTEAFF.

This sequence joins TRBV9 and TRBJ2-3; D might be TRBD2 (6 bases). Germline assignment: CDR1 SGDLS and CDR2 YYNGEE. This CDR3 spans 13 amino acids. The V gene lost 4 bases and the J gene lost 3 bases, with 9 bases spanning the gap. The chain's CDR3 is CASSKGLTDTQYF. The DNA for the CDR3 is TGTGCCAGCAGCAAAGGACTAACAGATACGCAGTATTTT. The complete variable domain, with remaining parts taken from reference TRBV9 and TRBJ2-3, reads DSGVTQTPKHLITATGQRVTLRCSPRSGDLSVYWYQQSLDQGLQFLIQYYNGEERAKGNILERFSAQQFPDLHSELNLSSLELGDSALYFCASSKGLTDTQYFGPGTRLTVL.

This clonotype occurred many times. The chain recombines TRBV29-1 with TRBJ2-7, with D maybe TRBD1 (6 bases). The CDR3 consists of 13 residues. Trimming stripped 3 bases from V and 3 bases from J, with 12 bases between. Germline CDR1 and CDR2: SQVTM and ANQGSEA. In DNA form, the CDR3 reads TGCAGCGTTGAGGGGGACACCAACTACGAGCAGTACTTC. Translated: CSVEGDTNYEQYF.

V and J are TRBV10-3 and TRBJ2-7; tentatively, D is TRBD2 (7 bases). The V gene's germline CDR1 is ENHRY and CDR2 SYGVKD. The CDR3 runs to 17 residues. V was shortened by 3 bases and J by 0 bases, with 18 bases between the two germline ends. The CDR3 reads CAISESVRGPSSYEQYF. In DNA, the CDR3 is TGTGCCATCAGTGAATCTGTGCGGGGGCCGAGCTCCTACGAGCAGTACTTC.

This clonotype was recorded at least ten times. The chain carries TRBV10-3 and TRBJ1-1, with TRBD1 matching over 10 bases. Germline V CDR1 and CDR2: ENHRY, SYGVKD. After removal of 0 bases from V and 1 base from J, the junction contained 8 bases not matched to a gene. This CDR3 comprises 18 residues. CDR3 nucleotide sequence: TGTGCCATCAGTGAGTCACCGGGACAGGGGTTCACGAACACTGAAGCTTTCTTT. Translating it yields CAISESPGQGFTNTEAFF.

The chain recombines TRBV19 with TRBJ1-2; 9 bases fit TRBD1. The CDR3 covers 16 residues. Germline values: CDR1 LNHDA, CDR2 SQIVND (reference sequence). The V gene end was trimmed by 3 bases and the J gene end by 2 bases; junction bases not matched to a gene: 7. The DNA for the CDR3 is TGTGCCAGTAGTATGTATCCGGGACAGGGAAACTATGGCTACACCTTC. It codes for CASSMYPGQGNYGYTF. The full variable domain, in which reference TRBV19 and TRBJ1-2 provide the parts outside the CDR3, is DGGITQSPKYLFRKEGQNVTLSCEQNLNHDAMYWYRQDPGQGLRLIYYSQIVNDFQKGDIAEGYSVSREKKESFPLTVTSAQKNPTAFYLCASSMYPGQGNYGYTFGSGTRLTVV.

This clonotype appeared many times. CDR3 amino acids: CAGRGGESTDTQYF. The CDR3 bases are TGTGCCGGCCGCGGAGGGGAAAGCACAGATACGCAGTATTTT. This sequence joins TRBV5-5 and TRBJ2-3; D perhaps matches TRBD2 (6 bases). V dropped 10 bases and J dropped 0 bases, with 15 bases sitting between them. The CDR3 is 14 residues long. The germline V gene has CDR1 SGHKS and CDR2 YYEKEE (reference sequence).

Notes on this clonotype: With a much larger clone just one base away, this may be a read error. Here the CDR3 omits its conserved ending phenylalanine or tryptophan, so a read error is the likely source. The V call is TRBV9, the J call TRBJ2-7; 9 bases line up with TRBD1. The V gene's germline CDR1 is SGDLS and CDR2 YYNGEE. Trimming at V came to 4 bases and at J to 3 bases, leaving 5 bases not matched to a gene. The CDR3 contains 14 residues. The CDR3 DNA follows: TGTGCCAGCAGCCCGACGGACAGGGGCTACGAGCAGTACCTC. It translates to CASSPTDRGYEQYL.

This clonotype showed up many times. J is TRBJ2-3 and V is TRBV12-3 or TRBV12-4; D unclear. Trimming took off 10 bases at V and 0 bases at J, with 8 bases between the two ends. The CDR3 is 12 residues long. The CDR3: CAIGASTDTQYF. The DNA of the CDR3 is TGTGCCATAGGCGCGAGCACAGATACGCAGTATTTT.

CDR3 DNA: TGCAGTGCCCGGCCAGGGGACACTGAAGCTTTCTTT. Protein sequence: CSARPGDTEAFF. This chain links TRBV20-1 with TRBJ1-1; D is possibly TRBD1 (6 bases). The CDR3 is made up of 12 amino acids. V was trimmed by 6 bases and J by 3 bases, leaving 11 bases between them. Germline values: CDR1 DFQATT, CDR2 SNEGSKA (reference sequence).

Ten or more counts support this clonotype. The chain uses TRBV11-3 and TRBJ2-5; D not resolved. The CDR3 has 13 amino acids. Germline V gene data show CDR1 as SGHNT and CDR2 as YENEEA. V lost 5 bases and J 1 base, leaving 8 bases between the germline ends. Written as DNA, the CDR3 is TGTGCCAGCAGCCCGGATACCCAAGAGACCCAGTACTTC. Its protein is CASSPDTQETQYF.

The rearrangement links TRBV5-1 to TRBJ2-3; TRBD2 matches at 9 bases. CDR3 size: 13 residues. After removal of 6 bases from V and 4 bases from J, the junction contained 3 bases not matched to a gene. In germline, CDR1 is SGHRS, CDR2 YFSETQ. The CDR3, as DNA: TGCGCCAGCACCCTAGCGGGGTCAGATACGCAGTATTTT. This gives the protein CASTLAGSDTQYF. Supplemented by reference TRBV5-1 and TRBJ2-3, the full variable domain reads KAGVTQTPRYLIKTRGQQVTLSCSPISGHRSVSWYQQTPGQGLQFLFEYFSETQRNKGNFPGRFSGRQFSNSRSEMNVSTLELGDSALYLCASTLAGSDTQYFGPGTRLTVL.

The chain combines TRBV7-2 with TRBJ2-7; D is perhaps TRBD2 (5 bases). The V gene lost 1 base and the J gene lost 0 bases, with 7 bases spanning the gap. Germline CDR1 SGHTA, CDR2 FQGNSA. The CDR3 is 14 residues long. CDR3 bases: TGTGCCAGCAGCTTAGGGGAGAGCTCCTACGAGCAGTACTTC. Its translation: CASSLGESSYEQYF.

This clonotype was recorded many times. The chain joins TRBV5-6 to TRBJ1-1; tentative D call: TRBD1 (6 bases). CDR3 length: 14 residues. Germline V gene lookup returns CDR1 SGHDT and CDR2 YYEEEE. Trimming stripped 3 bases from V and 5 bases from J, with 14 bases between. The CDR3 nucleotides are TGTGCCAGCAGCTGGGGGCAGGGCGCGACTGAAGCTTTCTTT. This codes for CASSWGQGATEAFF.

V usage is TRBV19 and J usage is TRBJ1-2, with D possibly TRBD1 on 5 matching bases. The CDR3 sequence is 14 residues long. Looked up from germline, CDR1 is LNHDA and CDR2 is SQIVND (reference sequence). Trimming took off 4 bases at V and 8 bases at J, with 17 bases between the two ends. In DNA form, the CDR3 reads TGTGCCAGTAGTACTCGGGGCGCGGACGAAGGCTACACCTTC. It specifies CASSTRGADEGYTF.

This clonotype came up once. The rearrangement uses TRBV20-1 and TRBJ2-5; TRBD2 is a possible D gene (5 bases). Trimming took off 3 bases at V and 1 base at J, with 6 bases between the two ends. The length of the CDR3 is 12 residues. Germline V gives CDR1 DFQATT, CDR2 SNEGSKA (reference sequence). Here the CDR3 reads CSASGGQETQYF. Here the CDR3 DNA reads TGCAGTGCTAGCGGAGGCCAAGAGACCCAGTACTTC.

This rearrangement joins TRBV20-1 to TRBJ2-1; D is unclear. Trimming removed 3 bases at V and 8 bases at J, with 14 bases between. The germline gives CDR1 DFQATT, CDR2 SNEGSKA (reference sequence). The CDR3 has 13 residues. DNA for the CDR3: TGCAGTGCTAGTCGTTGGGTTGGAGATGAGCAGTTCTTC. It specifies CSASRWVGDEQFF.

A word on this clonotype: In this CDR3 the conserved last residue, phenylalanine or tryptophan, is missing, so a read error is likely. V is TRBV29-1 and J is TRBJ1-2; D remains ambiguous. Trimming pared 0 bases from V and 4 bases from J, leaving 15 bases between. Germline-derived CDR1 and CDR2 are SQVTM and ANQGSEA. CDR3 size: 15 residues. The CDR3 sequence is CSVEERGSGVYGYTI. DNA for the CDR3: TGCAGCGTTGAAGAACGGGGTTCTGGGGTCTATGGCTACACCATC.

V gene TRBV20-1 combines with J gene TRBJ2-7; D is possibly TRBD2 (6 bases). With 1 base removed from V and 2 bases from J, the gap between germline ends came to 24 bases. There are 18 residues in the CDR3. Germline lookup yields CDR1 DFQATT and CDR2 SNEGSKA (reference sequence). The CDR3 region is CSARVWVRGLAGPYEQYF. In nucleotides, the CDR3 is TGCAGTGCTAGAGTTTGGGTCCGGGGATTGGCGGGACCCTACGAGCAGTACTTC.

CDR3 loop: CASKGLTYEQYF. The CDR3 bases are TGTGCCAGTAAGGGCCTGACCTACGAGCAGTACTTC. V usage is TRBV19 and J usage is TRBJ2-7; no clear D. V lost 7 bases, J lost 2 bases, and 9 bases lay in between. Germline CDR1 LNHDA, CDR2 SQIVND (reference sequence). The CDR3 extends over 12 amino acids.

Worth noting for this clonotype: With a much larger clone just one base away, this may be a read error. The rearrangement links TRBV4-1 to TRBJ2-7; D remains unclear. Germline values: CDR1 MGHRA, CDR2 YSYEKL. The CDR3 has 15 residues. Trimming left V 4 bases short and J 0 bases short, with 13 bases between. Written as DNA, the CDR3 is TGCGCCAGCAGCCTCGACTTGGCGTCCTCCTACGAGCAGTACTTC. Its translation: CASSLDLASSYEQYF.

This clonotype turned up a few times. This sequence joins TRBV6-1 and TRBJ1-1; 7 nucleotides match TRBD1. The CDR3 is made up of 15 amino acids. Germline CDR1 is MNHNS and CDR2 is SASEGT. Unmatched junction bases numbered 12, after V lost 8 bases and J lost 3 bases. DNA of the CDR3: TGTGCCAGCGGGGGTTTACAGGGGATAGACACTGAAGCTTTCTTT. Protein: CASGGLQGIDTEAFF.

The chain employs TRBV19 and TRBJ1-2; D is uncertain. Trimming pared 8 bases from V and 5 bases from J, leaving 6 bases between. CDR1 is LNHDA, CDR2 SQIVND, per germline (reference sequence). The CDR3 is 10 residues long. CDR3 DNA sequence: TGTGCCAGTGGGCCTTATGGCTACACCTTC. This translates into CASGPYGYTF.

In the case of this clonotype: Given a much more abundant clone one base away, this may be a read error. V and J are TRBV2 and TRBJ1-1, with D perhaps matching TRBD1 (5 bases). The V gene's germline CDR1 is SNHLY and CDR2 FYNNEI. The CDR3 has 13 amino acids. The CDR3 DNA is TGTGCCAGCATTGGCCGATTGGACACTGAAGCTCTCTTT. Translated, it gives CASIGRLDTEALF.

The chain couples TRBV7-9 to TRBJ2-7; 8 bases line up with TRBD1. CDR1 SEHNR and CDR2 FQNEAQ come from the germline V gene (reference sequence). J lost 7 bases, V lost 6 bases, and 11 bases had no gene match. The CDR3 has 14 residues. Written as DNA, the CDR3 is TGTGCCAGCAGTTTTACGGCGACAGGGGAGGAGCAGTACTTC. Encoded protein: CASSFTATGEEQYF.